This passage covers 5 T cell receptor beta chains from one sample sequenced in a study of T cells in Graves' hyperthyroidism and ophthalmopathy. Template material for amplifying TCR beta CDR3 regions consisted of RNA transcripts. TCR CDR3 regions were first amplified by RT-PCR with HTBI primers. MiXCR, applied by TCRdb to the multiplex PCR reads, yields one record per CDR3 protein. The table records 300,000 to 450,000 distinct CDR3 sequences, 20% to 30% of them present only once. The specimen sequenced was blood. The receptors stem from a man in his fifties or sixties with Graves' hyperthyroidism.

The genes are TRBV30 and TRBJ2-5; TRBD1 agrees at 9 bases. V lost 2 bases, J lost 5 bases, and 9 bases stayed unmatched. Germline-derived CDR1 and CDR2 are GTSNPN and SVGIG (reference sequence). CDR3 length: 15 residues. In DNA form, the CDR3 reads TGTGCCTGGAGTCTCTTACAGGGGGCCGGGGAGACCCAGTACTTC. It is translated as CAWSLLQGAGETQYF.

This clonotype was seen more than once but under ten times. The rearrangement links TRBV27 to TRBJ2-3; 9 bases line up with TRBD2. Unmatched junction bases numbered 10, after V lost 4 bases and J lost 2 bases. The CDR3 length is 17 residues. Per the germline V gene, CDR1 is MNHEY and CDR2 is SMNVEV (reference sequence). The CDR3 region has the DNA TGTGCCAGCAGTTCCCGGCTAGCGGGACTTATCACAGATACGCAGTATTTT. Amino acid sequence: CASSSRLAGLITDTQYF.

The V call is TRBV3-1, the J call TRBJ1-5; tentative D call: TRBD1 (5 bases). V lost 6 bases and J lost 7, with 19 bases in between. Germline CDR1 is LGHDT and CDR2 is YNNKEL (reference sequence). CDR3 length: 15 residues. CDR3 DNA: TGTGCCAGCAGTCAGGGCCGATCGGGGAGCCAGCCCCAGCATTTT. Protein sequence: CASSQGRSGSQPQHF. The entire variable domain, with the rest obtained from reference TRBV3-1 and TRBJ1-5, is as follows: DTAVSQTPKYLVTQMGNDKSIKCEQNLGHDTMYWYKQDSKKFLKIMFSYNNKELIINETVPNRFSPKSPDKAHLNLHINSLELGDSAVYFCASSQGRSGSQPQHFGDGTRLSIL.

Note on this clonotype: Given a much more abundant clone one base away, this may be a read error. V and J are TRBV20-1 and TRBJ2-7; TRBD2 matches at 8 bases. The CDR3 runs to 15 residues. Germline V CDR1 and CDR2: DFQATT, SNEGSKA (reference sequence). The DNA of the CDR3 is TGCAGTGCTAGAGATCTTGCGGGAGGAAACTACGAGCAGCACTTC. This sequence encodes CSARDLAGGNYEQHF.

The V and J genes are TRBV10-1 and TRBJ2-3, with 8 bases aligning to TRBD2. This CDR3 contains 15 residues. The germline gives CDR1 WNHNN, CDR2 SYGVQD (reference sequence). Trimming took 2 bases from V and 4 from J; bases not matched to a gene: 5. CDR3 region: CASSEISGIADTQYF. CDR3 in DNA: TGCGCCAGCAGTGAGATTAGCGGGATAGCAGATACGCAGTATTTT.